The 16 T cell receptor beta chains below come from one sample, sequenced in a study of blood T cell repertoires in COVID-19. Sequencing used immunoSEQ multiplex PCR; TCRdb keeps in-frame clones, though not all of them. The table shows a few hundred thousand clones, with approximately 89% occurring only once. Sequencing was carried out using PBMCs or T cells enriched from blood (not recorded which). These receptors all stem from a woman aged 40 to 50 with acute COVID-19.

J is TRBJ2-1 and V is TRBV5-1; D unclear. The CDR3 is 14 residues long. Trimming cost V 0 bases and J 5 bases, with 9 bases left between them. CDR1 and CDR2 from the germline V gene are SGHRS and YFSETQ. The CDR3 spells CASSLGANDNEQFF. In nucleotides, the CDR3 is TGCGCCAGCAGCTTGGGGGCCAACGACAATGAGCAGTTCTTC.

This rearrangement joins TRBV9 to TRBJ2-5; a weak D match, TRBD1 (6 bases). Trimming removed 4 bases from V and 5 bases from J, with 18 bases in between. This CDR3 is 15 amino acids long. From germline, CDR1 is SGDLS and CDR2 YYNGEE. The CDR3 is CASSPSAGAVETQYF. In DNA, the CDR3 is TGTGCCAGCAGCCCCTCAGCAGGGGCCGTGGAGACCCAGTACTTC.

The chain is built from TRBV6-5 and TRBJ1-2; 10 bases line up with TRBD1. The CDR3 runs 14 residues. Germline CDR1 reads MNHEY; CDR2 reads SVGAGI. V was clipped by 5 bases and J by 6 bases; unmatched bases: 6. CDR3 sequence: CASSPRTGGNGYTF. Here the CDR3 DNA reads TGTGCCAGCAGTCCAAGGACAGGGGGAAATGGCTACACCTTC.

The chain has TRBV6-6 and TRBJ2-2, with TRBD1 as a possible D gene (5 bases). Trimming took off 5 bases at V and 1 base at J, with 23 bases between the two ends. The CDR3 sequence is 19 residues long. The germline V gene encodes CDR1 MNHNY and CDR2 SVGAGI (reference sequence). CDR3 nucleotide sequence: TGTGCCAGCAGTCAACCGGCCGTCGCTCAGGGTATGAACACCGGGGAGCTGTTTTTT. Its translation: CASSQPAVAQGMNTGELFF.

The V gene is TRBV27, the J gene TRBJ2-2; 7 bases are shared with TRBD2. Looked up from germline, CDR1 is MNHEY and CDR2 is SMNVEV (reference sequence). CDR3 length: 17 amino acids. The ends lost 7 bases at V and 0 bases at J; junction bases unmatched: 11. CDR3 residues: CASTTSAISANTGELFF. CDR3 coding DNA: TGTGCCAGCACTACTAGCGCTATCTCCGCGAACACCGGGGAGCTGTTTTTT.

The chain combines TRBV29-1 with TRBJ2-1; 9 bases are a match to TRBD2. This CDR3 region has 15 residues. CDR1 is SQVTM and CDR2 is ANQGSEA in the germline V gene. V dropped 7 bases and J dropped 2; count of bases not matched to a gene: 9. CDR3 sequence (DNA): TGCAGCGGGCACCAAATAGCGGGAGCCTACAATGAGCAGTTCTTC. Translated, it gives CSGHQIAGAYNEQFF.

The chain joins TRBV13 to TRBJ2-3, with a tentative D call TRBD1 (6 bases). CDR1 and CDR2 from the germline V gene are PRHDT and FYEKMQ (reference sequence). This CDR3 is built from 16 residues. Trimming stripped 5 bases from V and 7 bases from J, with 22 bases between. Here the CDR3 reads CASSPRGTSPGNTQYF. The CDR3 coding sequence is TGTGCCAGCAGCCCGCGAGGGACATCGCCAGGGAATACGCAGTATTTT.

The rearrangement uses TRBV7-2 and TRBJ2-2, with TRBD2 matching over 8 bases. The CDR3 is made up of 17 amino acids. The V segment lost 2 bases and the J segment 8 bases; nucleotides outside the gene matches: 13. Germline-derived CDR1 and CDR2 are SGHTA and FQGNSA. CDR3 nucleotides: TGTGCCAGCAGCTTAAATTCCGGGACTAGAGTTATAGGGGAGCTGTTTTTT. This encodes CASSLNSGTRVIGELFF.

This chain uses TRBV27 with TRBJ2-2; D may be TRBD1 (6 bases). This CDR3 has 12 residues. Germline-derived CDR1 and CDR2 are MNHEY and SMNVEV (reference sequence). The V end lost 4 bases, the J end lost 8 bases, and 8 bases lay between the germline ends. The CDR3 DNA reads as TGTGCCAGCAGTTCGAGGGGGGGGGAGCTGTTTTTT. As protein: CASSSRGGELFF.

This clone has only one observation. The chain joins TRBV10-2 to TRBJ1-4, with a tentative D call TRBD1 (6 bases). From germline, CDR1 is WSHSY and CDR2 SAAADI. The CDR3 contains 14 residues. Trimming pared 8 bases from V and 4 bases from J, leaving 14 bases between. The CDR3 DNA is TGCGCCAGCGGCTCGGGGGGCTATAATGAAAAACTGTTTTTT. Translated, it gives CASGSGGYNEKLFF.

The chain uses TRBV7-2 and TRBJ1-2; 7 bases fit TRBD1. V gave up 1 base and J gave up 4 bases; unmatched junction bases: 6. The CDR3 spans 15 residues. Germline V gene sequence: CDR1 SGHTA, CDR2 FQGNSA. The CDR3 loop reads CASSLVGSGGYGYTF. The CDR3 region has the DNA TGTGCCAGCAGCTTAGTCGGGTCAGGGGGCTATGGCTACACCTTC.

The chain recombines TRBV6-5 with TRBJ1-5, with TRBD1 matching 7 bases. This CDR3 contains 12 residues. V dropped 6 bases and J dropped 6; count of bases not matched to a gene: 2. The germline V gene encodes CDR1 MNHEY and CDR2 SVGAGI. CDR3 loop: CASRAGGQPQHF. For the CDR3, the DNA is TGTGCCAGCAGGGCAGGGGGTCAGCCCCAGCATTTT.

The table lists this clone with a count of one. The rearrangement uses TRBV6-4 and TRBJ2-7, with a possible D match to TRBD2 (5 bases). The germline V and J ends were trimmed by 6 bases and 0 bases, with 9 bases remaining between them. CDR3 length equals 13 residues. CDR1 and CDR2 from the germline V gene are MRHNA and SNTAGT. CDR3 sequence (DNA): TGTGCCAGCAGAAGGACTGTCTCCTACGAGCAGTACGTC. Its translation: CASRRTVSYEQYV.

This chain uses TRBV6-2 or TRBV6-3 with TRBJ1-6; D not certain. CDR3 length: 13 amino acids. The V end lost 5 bases, the J end lost 7 bases, and 9 bases lay between the germline ends. CDR1 and CDR2 (germline): MNHEY, SVGEGT. The CDR3, as DNA: TGTGCCAGCAGTCGCGGAGAGAATTCACCCCTCCACTTT. Translating gives CASSRGENSPLHF.

Here the CDR3 reads CASSVDGGLWTNEKLFF. CDR3 coding DNA: TGTGCCAGCAGCGTCGATGGGGGCCTGTGGACTAATGAAAAACTGTTTTTT. The chain couples TRBV9 to TRBJ1-4; D is perhaps TRBD1 (6 bases). The CDR3 is 17 residues long. The ends were cut back, 2 bases at V and 2 bases at J, with 16 bases in the middle. Germline values: CDR1 SGDLS, CDR2 YYNGEE. Complete variable domain (other parts from reference TRBV9 and TRBJ1-4): DSGVTQTPKHLITATGQRVTLRCSPRSGDLSVYWYQQSLDQGLQFLIQYYNGEERAKGNILERFSAQQFPDLHSELNLSSLELGDSALYFCASSVDGGLWTNEKLFFGSGTQLSVL.

V usage is TRBV27 and J usage is TRBJ2-7; the match to TRBD1 covers 10 bases. The trim removed 2 bases at V and 3 bases at J, leaving 4 bases unmatched. CDR1 is MNHEY and CDR2 is SMNVEV in the germline V gene (reference sequence). This CDR3 region has 15 residues. CDR3 in amino acids: CASSLIRDRGYEQYV. CDR3 nucleotide sequence: TGTGCCAGCAGTTTAATCCGGGACAGGGGCTACGAGCAGTACGTC.